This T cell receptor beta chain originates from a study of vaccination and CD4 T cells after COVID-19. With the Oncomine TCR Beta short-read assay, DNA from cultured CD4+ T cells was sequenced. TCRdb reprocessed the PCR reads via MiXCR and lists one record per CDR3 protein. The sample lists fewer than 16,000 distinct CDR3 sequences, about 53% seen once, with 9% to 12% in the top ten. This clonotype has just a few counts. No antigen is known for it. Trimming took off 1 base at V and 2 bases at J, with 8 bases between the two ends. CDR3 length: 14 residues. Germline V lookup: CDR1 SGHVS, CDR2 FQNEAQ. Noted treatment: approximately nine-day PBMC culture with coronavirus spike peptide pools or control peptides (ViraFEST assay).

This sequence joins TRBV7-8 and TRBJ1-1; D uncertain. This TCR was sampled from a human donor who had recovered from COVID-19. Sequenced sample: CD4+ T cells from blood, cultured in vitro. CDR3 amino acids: CASSLVTANTEAFF. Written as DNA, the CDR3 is TGTGCCAGCAGCTTAGTAACCGCTAACACTGAAGCTTTCTTT. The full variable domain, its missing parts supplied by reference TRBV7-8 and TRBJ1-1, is GAGVSQSPRYKVAKRGQDVALRCDPISGHVSLFWYQQALGQGPEFLTYFQNEAQLDKSGLPSDRFFAERPEGSVSTLKIQRTQQEDSAVYLCASSLVTANTEAFFGQGTRLTVV.